One and the same sample provided the 2 T cell receptor beta chains below, sequenced in a study of T cell repertoires in cytomegalovirus infection. The antigens for these receptors are not known. TCRdb re-called the reads through MiXCR, storing one row per CDR3 protein. The sample records some 900,000 distinct CDR3 sequences, over 25% being singletons. The specimen comprised cultured CD8+ T cells from PBMCs, sampled from culture after CMV antigen stimulation. The receptors derive from a human donor in good health (CMV status not recorded). Some clones in this sample may be carry-over from other donors' samples.

In this sample, this clonotype turned up a few times. V gene TRBV4-3 combines with J gene TRBJ1-1; 8 bases are shared with TRBD1. Germline CDR1 LGHNA, CDR2 YSLEER. The J segment lost 1 base and the V segment lost 0 bases, leaving 7 bases of the junction unmatched. This CDR3 has 17 amino acids. CDR3 protein: CASSQEDGQGANTEAFF. The CDR3 nucleotides are TGCGCCAGCAGCCAAGAGGACGGGCAGGGGGCGAACACTGAAGCTTTCTTT.

The table lists this clonotype with many counts. The chain combines TRBV12-3 or TRBV12-4 with TRBJ1-2, with D unclear. This CDR3 has 13 amino acids. Trimming stripped 3 bases from V and 3 bases from J, with 8 bases between. CDR3 sequence (DNA): TGTGCCAGCAGTTTCGGAGGGTACTATGGCTACACCTTC. It is translated as CASSFGGYYGYTF.